This TCR beta chain came from a study of CXCR3-negative and CXCR3-positive naive CD8 T cells. Overall study: TRB reads totalled about 150 million, about 1.5 +/- 0.3 million per library. Notes on the study in general: Naive CXCR3-positive and CXCR3-negative cells shared similar TRBV-TRBJ usage, unlike memory cells. For the naive subsets, surface CD5 was similar, and TCR strength was inferred from TRB CDR3 properties.

Libraries were UMI-labeled 5' RACE TRB cDNA. Reprocessing the 5' RACE reads, TCRdb reports a single entry for every CDR3 protein and omits DNA. The repertoire table contains 35,000 to 50,000 distinct CDR3 sequences. On this clonotype itself: Its antigen is unidentified.

This TCR derives from a human donor in good health. Some clones in this sample may be carry-over from other donors' samples. The sequenced sample consisted of memory CD8+ T cells from blood.

The CDR3 is CSARLAGDYNEQFF. The V gene is TRBV20-1, the J gene TRBJ2-1; TCRdb's assignment of TRBD2 cannot be checked, as there is no DNA. Germline V gene lookup returns CDR1 DFQATT and CDR2 SNEGSKA (reference sequence). The CDR3 is 14 amino acids.